These 3 T cell receptor beta chains were sequenced from one sample in a study of Graves' ophthalmopathy and Graves' hyperthyroidism (dated by TCRdb to between 2017 and 2018). TCRdb names Illumina HiSeq 2000 as the instrument used. For repertoire sequencing, the TCR beta CDR3 regions were amplified from RNA transcripts. HTBI primers and the Qiagen OneStep RT-PCR kit were used in a first-round RT-PCR, which was followed by a second-round multiplex PCR, size selection and purification. TCRdb reworked the public reads: Q25 trimming with fastp, MiXCR clone assembly, productive beta chains retained. Every distinct CDR3 protein forms one entry, paired with its most common genes and DNA. This sample holds 500,000 to 600,000 distinct CDR3 sequences; under 45% were observed only once. Approximately 4.1% of the sample lies in the top ten. The sample comprised peripheral blood or thyroid tissue (not recorded which). The receptors derive from an adult man with Graves' hyperthyroidism.

The gene calls are TRBV11-2 and TRBJ2-7, with 9 bases matching TRBD2. The CDR3 has 18 residues. Germline-derived CDR1 and CDR2 are SGHAT and FQNNGV. The V segment lost 4 bases and the J segment 0 bases; nucleotides outside the gene matches: 13. This CDR3 is CASSSYFDLAGFSYEQYF. As DNA, the CDR3 is TGTGCCAGCAGCTCCTACTTCGACCTAGCGGGATTCTCCTACGAGCAGTACTTC.

This clonotype has ten or more counts. The rearrangement links TRBV10-3 to TRBJ1-2, with 7 bases fitting TRBD1. V lost 8 bases, J lost 2 bases, and 8 bases stayed unmatched. Germline CDR1 and CDR2: ENHRY and SYGVKD. This CDR3 is built from 14 residues. The CDR3 coding sequence is TGTGCCATCGGAGAGACAGGGCAAAACTATGGCTACACCTTC. Translating it yields CAIGETGQNYGYTF.

This clonotype was seen more than once but under ten times. The chain uses TRBV19 and TRBJ1-5; D is perhaps TRBD1 (6 bases). This CDR3 is built from 20 residues. Germline V gene lookup returns CDR1 LNHDA and CDR2 SQIVND (reference sequence). V was trimmed by 5 bases and J by 2 bases, leaving 28 bases between them. The CDR3 protein is CASSPSGTTFFSGGNQPQHF. CDR3 nucleotide sequence: TGTGCCAGTAGTCCGTCCGGGACAACCTTTTTCTCCGGGGGCAATCAGCCCCAGCATTTT.